The table lists the clone carrying this TCR beta chain with many counts. Its cognate antigen is unknown. The sample belongs to a study of T cell responses to AZD1222 COVID-19 vaccine. The CDR3 runs 13 residues. Per germline, CDR1 SGHTA and CDR2 FQGNSA. Trimming left V 2 bases short and J 10 bases short, with 9 bases between. The data were produced by immunoSEQ multiplex PCR, yet TCRdb's version contains in-frame clones alone and is incomplete. The table lists 150,000 to 160,000 clones, 86% of them singletons. The study, taken as a whole, reports: Baseline antibody screening turned up just a handful of seropositive AZD1222 recipients.

The sample here was peripheral blood, taken on day 0 of MenACWY control vaccination. The source is an adult in good health. The V call is TRBV7-2, the J call TRBJ1-6; D is undetermined. Written as DNA, the CDR3 is TGTGCCAGCAGCTTATCTAGCCGCTCACCCCTCCACTTT. It is translated as CASSLSSRSPLHF.